Reported below is one TCR beta chain. The data originate from a study of T cell clones after liver transplantation. The CDR3 has 13 amino acids. Germline V CDR1 and CDR2: MNHEY, SMNVEV (reference sequence). Trimming took 2 bases from V and 6 from J, leaving 7 bases between them. Sequencing used immunoSEQ multiplex PCR; TCRdb keeps in-frame clones, though not all of them. The table records about 20,000 clones, 78% of them present only once. The specimen was CD8+ T cells from blood, collected approximately 54 months after liver transplant. This TCR was recovered from a human patient who received a liver transplant. A subset of T cells may come from the graft donor. V and J are TRBV27 and TRBJ2-2; no clear D. CDR3 region: CASSLIGPGELFF. CDR3 in DNA: TGTGCCAGCAGTTTAATAGGGCCCGGGGAGCTGTTTTTT.